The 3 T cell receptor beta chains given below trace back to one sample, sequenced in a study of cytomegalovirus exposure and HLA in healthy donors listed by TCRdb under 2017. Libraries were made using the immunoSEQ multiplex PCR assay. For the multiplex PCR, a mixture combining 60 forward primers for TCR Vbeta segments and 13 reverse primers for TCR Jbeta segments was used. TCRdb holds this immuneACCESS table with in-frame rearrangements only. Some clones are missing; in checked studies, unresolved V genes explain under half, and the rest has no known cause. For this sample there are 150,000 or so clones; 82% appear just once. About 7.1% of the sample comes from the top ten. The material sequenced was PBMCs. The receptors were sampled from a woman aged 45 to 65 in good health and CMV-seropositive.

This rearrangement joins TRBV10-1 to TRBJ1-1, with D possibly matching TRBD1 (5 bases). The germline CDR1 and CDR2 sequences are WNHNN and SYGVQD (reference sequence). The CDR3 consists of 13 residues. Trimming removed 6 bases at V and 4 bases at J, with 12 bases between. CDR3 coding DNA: TGCGCCAGCAGAGCAGGGAAGGCCACTGAAGCTTTCTTT. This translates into CASRAGKATEAFF.

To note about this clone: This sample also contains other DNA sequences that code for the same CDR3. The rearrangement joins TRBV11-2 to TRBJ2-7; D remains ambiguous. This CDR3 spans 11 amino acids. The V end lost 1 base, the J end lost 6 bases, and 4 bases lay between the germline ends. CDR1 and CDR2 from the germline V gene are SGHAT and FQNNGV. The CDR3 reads CASSLAGEQYF. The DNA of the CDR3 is TGTGCCAGCAGCTTAGCCGGCGAGCAGTACTTC.

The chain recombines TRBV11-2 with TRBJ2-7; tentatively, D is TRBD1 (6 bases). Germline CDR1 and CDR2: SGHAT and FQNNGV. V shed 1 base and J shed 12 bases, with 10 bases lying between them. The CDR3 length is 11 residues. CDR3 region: CASSLGQGLYF. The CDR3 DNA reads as TGTGCCAGCAGCTTAGGGCAGGGGTTGTACTTC.